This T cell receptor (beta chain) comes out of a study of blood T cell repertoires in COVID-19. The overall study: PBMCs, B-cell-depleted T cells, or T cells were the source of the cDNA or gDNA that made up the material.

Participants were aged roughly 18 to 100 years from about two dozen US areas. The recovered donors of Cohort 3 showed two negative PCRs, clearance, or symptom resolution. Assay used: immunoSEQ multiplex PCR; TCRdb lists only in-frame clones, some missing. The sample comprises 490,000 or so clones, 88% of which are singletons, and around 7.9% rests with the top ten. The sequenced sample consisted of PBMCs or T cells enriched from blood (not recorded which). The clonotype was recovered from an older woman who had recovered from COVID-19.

The CDR3 nucleotides are TGTGCCAGTAGTATTACGCCCCGGGTCACAACTAATGAAAAACTGTTTTTT. It encodes CASSITPRVTTNEKLFF. The chain is built from TRBV19 and TRBJ1-4; no clear D gene. V was trimmed by 3 bases and J by 0 bases, leaving 14 bases between them. This CDR3 has 17 residues. CDR1 is LNHDA and CDR2 is SQIVND in the germline V gene (reference sequence). Complete variable domain (other parts from reference TRBV19 and TRBJ1-4): DGGITQSPKYLFRKEGQNVTLSCEQNLNHDAMYWYRQDPGQGLRLIYYSQIVNDFQKGDIAEGYSVSREKKESFPLTVTSAQKNPTAFYLCASSITPRVTTNEKLFFGSGTQLSVL.